This T cell receptor beta chain was recovered during a study of shared clonotypes between healthy human individuals (TCRdb year 2020). About the study as a whole: The cohort comprised two women and a few men aged 18 to 49 years. For each donor, three plates each were used for CD4 naive and CD4 memory, two plates were used for CD8 naive, and one plate was used for CD8 memory. Blood TCR repertoires of five healthy adults were deeply sequenced to estimate repertoire size and the extent of clonotype sharing between individuals. To increase sequencing depth and limit assay-specific biases, TCR repertoire library preparation and sequencing were carried out by different laboratories using diverse techniques. Per donor, leukapheresis produced somewhere between about 0.9 and 9.5 billion PBMCs. Here is what the overall study found, with its caveats: Compared with non-shared clonotypes, clonotypes shared by all four sorted-subset donors had higher generation probabilities. Pairwise subsampling indicated that sequencing depth was expected to affect the degree of clonotype sharing among donors. Sharing across four donors was observed for approximately 5% of naive CD4, less than 4% of naive CD8, about 2.3% of memory CD4, and over 0.3% of memory CD8 clonotypes. Estimated clonotype richness was generally larger for naive than for memory subsets. Sampling was restricted to blood, and TCR repertoires in tissue are likely to differ from TCR repertoires in blood. Because the study included a small number of donors, the genetic and exposure-history diversity represented was limited. Incomplete sequencing was indicated by rarefaction of sorted-subset datasets, despite the large sequencing depth.

Note on this clone: No cognate antigen has been identified for it. No much larger clone exists at a distance of one base, and base qualities are not known.

The germline V gene gives CDR1 as SGHRS and CDR2 as YFSETQ. The CDR3 measures 15 amino acids from cysteine to phenylalanine. Only the CDR3 part of the read is kept: 45 bases, read in frame from the first base. The germline V end is reduced by 6 bases and the J end by 4 bases; junction bases left unmatched: 8. The donors were healthy, HIV-negative adults who had no recently reported acute infections or vaccinations. Every donor was a Caucasian adult living in Nashville, Tennessee, USA. CD4+ T cells were enriched by magnetic negative selection, after which naive cells were positively selected on CD45RA and the negative fraction was taken as the memory subset. After blood collection by leukapheresis, PBMCs were isolated using Ficoll-Histopaque density gradient centrifugation and then cryopreserved in the vapor phase of liquid nitrogen. Purity and quantity of every magnetically sorted T cell population were checked by analytical flow cytometry. Each sorted fraction had its genomic DNA isolated and then quantified by UV absorbance on a Nanodrop 2000c.

TCR CDR3 regions were amplified from genomic DNA by multiplex PCR using the deep immunoSEQ assay. Genomic DNA extracted from each cell subset was distributed evenly over all wells of several immunoSEQ 96-well plates, and each plate served as one replicate. For sorted subsets, each replicate PCR was loaded with 200 ng genomic DNA, equivalent to 30,000 or so T cell genomes. Purified libraries were quantified with a Qubit 3.0 fluorometer, sized on a Bioanalyzer 2100, and re-quantified with the KAPA Library Quantification kit. Every immunoSEQ 96-well plate was sequenced on a separate single-read 150-cycle Illumina NextSeq 550 flow cell. From the authors' description of their analysis: Because the immunoSEQ output included only junctional sequences and no quality scores, the filtering could not be the same as the filtering used for full-length reads. Sequences were annotated with PyIR, a Python wrapper for IgBLAST v1.9, using IMGT germline references to assign V/J genes and CDR3. Reads were filtered out if the reads had weak V/J assignments (E-value above 1e-6), no CDR3, stop codons, out-of-frame junctions, or ambiguous translated residues. A V3J clonotype was defined by an identical inferred V gene, J gene, and CDR3 amino acid sequence. Percentage overlap between repertoires was computed as shared unique clonotypes divided by the size of the smaller repertoire. Repertoire richness was assessed with RTK rarefaction, the Chao1 estimator, and Recon v2.1 estimates of unobserved clonotypes. OLGA was used to compute generation probabilities for all TCRbeta clonotypes that the gDNA method yielded from a few donors. TCRdb retrieved this table from immuneACCESS and kept in-frame rearrangements only. Not all clones are present; in checked studies, unresolved V genes account for under half, and no reason is known for the remainder. The D gene and trimming were derived from the DNA, and the V and J assignments and clone size from that table. For this sample the table gives around 2.5 million clones, of which approximately 93% were detected only once. 0.36% of the sample is held by the ten biggest clonotypes.

The source material was naive CD4+ T cells from PBMCs. The sample's cell subset or site, from its label and the paper: CD45RA+ positively selected. Rearrangement joined TRBV5-1 to TRBJ1-1, with 11 bases aligning to TRBD1. The receptor was derived from a man aged 18 to 30 in good health. Some clones in this sample may be carry-over from other donors' samples. The CDR3 corresponds to CASTRGQGDVTEAFF. The DNA sequence is TGCGCCAGCACCAGGGGACAGGGGGACGTCACTGAAGCTTTCTTT.